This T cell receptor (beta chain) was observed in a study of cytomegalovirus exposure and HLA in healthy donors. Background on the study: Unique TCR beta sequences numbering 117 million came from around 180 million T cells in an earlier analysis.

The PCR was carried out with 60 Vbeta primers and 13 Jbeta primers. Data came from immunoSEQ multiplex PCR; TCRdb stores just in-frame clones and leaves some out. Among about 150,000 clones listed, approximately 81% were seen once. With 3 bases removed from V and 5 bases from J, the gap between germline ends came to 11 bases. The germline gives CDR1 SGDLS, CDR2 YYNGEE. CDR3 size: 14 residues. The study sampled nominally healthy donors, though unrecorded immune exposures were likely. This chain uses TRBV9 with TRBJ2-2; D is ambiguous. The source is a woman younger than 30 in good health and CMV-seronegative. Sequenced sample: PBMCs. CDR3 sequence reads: CASSASPQTGELFF. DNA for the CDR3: TGTGCCAGCAGCGCAAGCCCCCAAACCGGGGAGCTGTTTTTT.